This T cell receptor (beta chain) was identified during a study of blood T cells in healthy people across ages. Regarding the study as a whole: PBMCs were not sorted, which prevented a conclusive comparison of naive versus antigen-experienced cells.

Caucasian individuals from Russia who were healthy and aged about 6 to 95 acted as donors. The CDR3 extends over 16 amino acids. CDR1 and CDR2 (germline): SGHVS, FNYEAQ. Trimming pared 1 base from V and 0 bases from J, leaving 12 bases between. Of note for this clonotype: Its antigen is undetermined.

Then a second PCR, running about 6 to 11 cycles, was carried out with a sample-barcoded 5' primer and a J-beta primer mix. TCRdb ran MiXCR on the 5' RACE reads and lists one entry per CDR3 protein. The data contain under 2 million distinct CDR3 sequences, 30% to 35% of them singletons. This clonotype was obtained from a woman under 40 in good health. The chain uses TRBV7-6 and TRBJ1-1; unclear D gene. The sample was blood. Written as DNA, the CDR3 is TGTGCCAGCAGCTTAGAAGGTGAGCACATGAACACTGAAGCTTTCTTT. It encodes CASSLEGEHMNTEAFF.